A single T cell receptor beta chain is shown here with its context. Within the sample, other DNA sequences also encode this same CDR3. These data come from a study of CD8+ T cells in alopecia areata. The germline V gene has CDR1 SQVTM and CDR2 ANQGSEA. The CDR3 has 11 amino acids. Trimming shortened V by 4 bases and J by 1 base, and 4 bases separated the two germline ends. In each case, RNA was isolated and then reverse transcribed into cDNA as the sequencing template. Profiling relied on immunoSEQ multiplex PCR, and the TCRdb table lists in-frame clones only, not all of them. The sample carries 150,000 to 160,000 clones, 45% to 55% recorded once.

The chain employs TRBV29-1 and TRBJ1-1, with D hard to call. The origin of this receptor is a human donor with alopecia areata. The sequenced sample was CD8+ T cells sorted from blood, obtained at week 0. The CDR3 DNA sequence: TGCAGCGTTGGGGAGAACACTGAAGCTTTCTTT. Encoded protein: CSVGENTEAFF.